Listed below are T cell receptor beta chains from one sample, sequenced in a study of T cells in Graves' hyperthyroidism and ophthalmopathy. MiXCR, applied by TCRdb to the multiplex PCR reads, yields one record per CDR3 protein. Of 400,000 to 500,000 distinct CDR3 sequences in the sample, over 13% are singletons; the top ten hold less than 20%. The material sequenced was blood. Receptor source: a woman aged 18-30 years with Graves' hyperthyroidism. Each CDR3 is given with its conserved first and last residue. D genes are given only for firm matches. Clone size appears in some rows only: once, few, many, or a class for an expanded clone.

J gene,clone size,D gene,V gene,CDR3 DNA,CDR3 protein
TRBJ1-2,many,.,TRBV6-5,TGTGCCAGCAGTTACTCCCCGGAGGGTGGCTACACCTTC,CASSYSPEGGYTF
TRBJ2-3,many,TRBD2,TRBV10-3,TGTGCCACCCGGACTAGCGGGAGGGCCCTCGTGCAGTATTTT,CATRTSGRALVQYF
TRBJ1-5,.,.,TRBV20-1,TGCAGTGCTGCCCGGGACAGCAATCAGCCCCAGCATTTT,CSAARDSNQPQHF
TRBJ2-2,many,.,TRBV14,TGTGCCAGCAGCCAAGATGGGAGGGAGCTGTTTTTT,CASSQDGRELFF
TRBJ2-3,many,.,TRBV7-2,TGTGCCAGCAGCTTAGGGGCGATGCGCCTCCGAGATACGCAGTATTTT,CASSLGAMRLRDTQYF
TRBJ2-1,many,TRBD2,TRBV20-1,TGCAGTCCTGGGACTAGCGGGAGCCCTGGCAATGAGCAGTTCTTC,CSPGTSGSPGNEQFF
TRBJ2-5,.,TRBD2,TRBV20-1,TGCAGTGCTCTAGGGAACGTAGCGGGAACACAAGAGACCCAGTACTTC,CSALGNVAGTQETQYF
TRBJ1-3,.,.,TRBV7-3,TGTGCCAGCAGCCGACAAGCTTCTGGAAACACCATATATTTT,CASSRQASGNTIYF
TRBJ2-7,many,.,TRBV7-2,TGTGCCAGCAAACCAGAGGGTGGGCGGTACGAGCAGTACTTC,CASKPEGGRYEQYF
TRBJ2-1,once,.,TRBV20-1,TGCAGTGCTAGAGATTGCGGCAGCAACACCTGGAATGAGCAGTTCTTC,CSARDCGSNTWNEQFF
TRBJ1-4,many,.,TRBV2,TGTGCCAGCAGTATACAGGGAGGAGGGACTAATGAAAAACTGTTTTTT,CASSIQGGGTNEKLFF
TRBJ2-5,many,.,TRBV12-3/TRBV12-4,TGTGCCAGCAGTTTTAGGGAAGCGGGTCTAGAGACCCAGTACTTC,CASSFREAGLETQYF
TRBJ1-1,many,TRBD1,TRBV3-1,TGTGCCAGCAGCCAGGCTCACAGGGGCACTGAAGCTTTCTTT,CASSQAHRGTEAFF
TRBJ2-7,many,.,TRBV2,TGTGCCAGCAGGGGGACGGTGACCTACGAGCAGTACTTC,CASRGTVTYEQYF
TRBJ2-2,once,TRBD2,TRBV11-3,TGTGCCAGCATTTCTAGCGGGAGGTCGGGCGGGGAGCTGTTTTTT,CASISSGRSGGELFF
TRBJ2-3,.,.,TRBV7-3,TGTGCCAGCAGCTCCTACAGGACAGATACGCAGTATTTT,CASSSYRTDTQYF
TRBJ2-3,many,TRBD2,TRBV14,TGTGCCAGCAGCCCGACTAGCTATAGGGGAGATACGCAGTATTTT,CASSPTSYRGDTQYF
TRBJ1-1,.,.,TRBV10-3,TGTGCCATCAGTAACAGGGAAGGATACACTGAAGCTTTCTTT,CAISNREGYTEAFF
TRBJ2-2,.,.,TRBV2,TGTGCCAGCAGAGAAGACAGGAACACCGGGGAGCTGTTTTTT,CASREDRNTGELFF
TRBJ2-5,many,.,TRBV5-1,TGCGCCAGCAGCTCCCCGGGACGTCAAGAGACCCAGTACTTC,CASSSPGRQETQYF
TRBJ1-2,few,TRBD1,TRBV5-4,TGTGCCAGCAGCTCGAGCCAGGGGGCGGAATATGGCTACACCTTC,CASSSSQGAEYGYTF
TRBJ2-3,many,.,TRBV13,TGTGCCAGCAGCTTAGGCCGGAGCAGTACAGATACGCAGTATTTT,CASSLGRSSTDTQYF
TRBJ2-7,few,TRBD2,TRBV20-1,TGCAGTGCTAGAGATAAGTGGGCGGGAGGGCCCCACGAGCAGTACTTC,CSARDKWAGGPHEQYF
TRBJ2-1,few,.,TRBV6-5,TGTGCCAGCAGTTACTCCGGGCGAGAGCAGTTCTTC,CASSYSGREQFF
TRBJ1-6,many,.,TRBV3-1,TGTGCCAGCAGCCAGGAACAGGGCAGAAATTCACCCCTCCACTTT,CASSQEQGRNSPLHF
TRBJ1-3,.,.,TRBV20-1,TGCAGTGCTAGCGCAGGAATTATCGGAAACACCATATATTTT,CSASAGIIGNTIYF
TRBJ1-1,.,TRBD1,TRBV6-1,TGTGCCAGCAGCAACAGGCCCAAATCGCCGGGACAGGGCTCCACTGAAGCTTTCTTT,CASSNRPKSPGQGSTEAFF
TRBJ2-3,.,.,TRBV27,TGTGCCAGCAGTTCTGGGATAACGACCACAGATACGCAGTATTTT,CASSSGITTTDTQYF
TRBJ1-2,many,.,TRBV25-1,TGTGCCAGCATTCCCGGGTCCTTCGATGGCTACACCTTC,CASIPGSFDGYTF
TRBJ2-1,many,TRBD2,TRBV15,TGTGCCACCAGCAGAGATCTGGTAGCGGGATACGATGAGCAGTTCTTC,CATSRDLVAGYDEQFF
TRBJ2-4,.,.,TRBV29-1,TGCAGCGTTGAATTGACGACAGGAGGTCGGAACATTCAGTACTTC,CSVELTTGGRNIQYF
TRBJ2-1,many,TRBD2,TRBV27,TGTGCCAGCAGGGGACTAGCGGGACCCTACAATGAGCAGTTCTTC,CASRGLAGPYNEQFF
TRBJ1-5,.,.,TRBV19,TGTGCCAGTAGTATACTCCCGATTCCGGGAGTTCGAAATCAGCCCCAGCATTTT,CASSILPIPGVRNQPQHF
TRBJ2-2,few,.,TRBV5-1,TGCGCCAGCAGCTTACTAGGACACAACACCGGGGAGCTGTTTTTT,CASSLLGHNTGELFF
TRBJ2-7,many,.,TRBV28,TGTGCCAGCAGTGGTTACGAGCAGTACTTC,CASSGYEQYF
TRBJ2-3,many,.,TRBV6-2/TRBV6-3,TGTGCCAGCAGTTACCAAAAACACTTAAGCACAGATACGCAGTATTTT,CASSYQKHLSTDTQYF
TRBJ2-1,few,.,TRBV20-1,TGCAGTGCTAACCCTCGGGAACTCGGAGATGAGCAGTTCTTC,CSANPRELGDEQFF
TRBJ2-7,many,TRBD1,TRBV28,TGTGCCAGCAGTTCCCCGGGACAGGGCCTCTACGAGCAGTACTTC,CASSSPGQGLYEQYF
TRBJ1-5,many,.,TRBV12-3/TRBV12-4,TGTGCCAGCAGTTTAAGGACAGCTAATCAGCCCCAGCATTTT,CASSLRTANQPQHF
TRBJ2-2,many,TRBD1,TRBV30,TGTGCCTGGAGTAACACAGGGGGCACCGGGGAGCTGTTTTTT,CAWSNTGGTGELFF
TRBJ1-4,many,.,TRBV20-1,TGCAGTGCTAGAGATCCGAAACAGGCTAATGAAAAACTGTTTTTT,CSARDPKQANEKLFF
TRBJ2-2,many,.,TRBV11-1,TGTGCCAGCAGCTTAGAAGCGCCAAACACCGGGGAGCTGTTTTTT,CASSLEAPNTGELFF
TRBJ1-1,many,.,TRBV19,TGTGCCAGTAGTATAGAGATTGGGGCTGAAGCTTTCTTT,CASSIEIGAEAFF
TRBJ1-1,.,.,TRBV19,TGTGCCAGTAGCCCTACCCGGACCAACACTGAAGCTTTCTTT,CASSPTRTNTEAFF
TRBJ2-7,.,TRBD2,TRBV3-1,TGTGCCAGCAGCCAAGGGACTAGCGGTCCCTACGAGCAGTACTTC,CASSQGTSGPYEQYF
TRBJ2-1,many,TRBD2,TRBV3-1,TGTGCCAGCAGCGGTAGCGGGAGGCCCGGGGATGAGCAGTTCTTC,CASSGSGRPGDEQFF
TRBJ2-3,many,.,TRBV6-1,TGTGCCAGCAGTCGGGTCACGGGGGAACTGGATACGCAGTATTTT,CASSRVTGELDTQYF
TRBJ2-7,few,TRBD2,TRBV20-1,TGCAGTGCTAGTCCGAGCGGGGGCCCCTACGAGCAGTACTTC,CSASPSGGPYEQYF
TRBJ1-5,many,.,TRBV10-3,TGTGCCATCAATTCGGGGTTACATCAGCCCCAGCATTTT,CAINSGLHQPQHF
TRBJ1-1,.,.,TRBV7-8,TGTGCCAGCAGCCATAGCGAGGGACTGGTAGCTTTCTTT,CASSHSEGLVAFF
TRBJ1-1,many,.,TRBV11-2,TGTGCCAGCAGCTTGAATCTCCACGCGAACACTGAAGCTTTCTTT,CASSLNLHANTEAFF
TRBJ1-1,.,.,TRBV20-1,TGCAGTGCTCTCGAAAGTCCCATGAACACTGAAGCTTTCTTT,CSALESPMNTEAFF
TRBJ2-6,many,.,TRBV6-1,TGTGCCAGCAGTCGAACAGTTGCTGGGGCCAACGTCCTGACTTTC,CASSRTVAGANVLTF
TRBJ1-3,few,TRBD1,TRBV5-1,TGCGCCAGCAGAAGGTCGCGGGACAGTGGAAACACCATATATTTT,CASRRSRDSGNTIYF
TRBJ2-1,.,TRBD2,TRBV11-2,TGTGCCAGCAGATTTTCTAGCGGAGCATACAATGAGCAGTTCTTC,CASRFSSGAYNEQFF
TRBJ1-2,many,TRBD1,TRBV6-5,TGTGCCAGCAGGAGGGACAGCTCAAACTATGGCTACACCTTC,CASRRDSSNYGYTF